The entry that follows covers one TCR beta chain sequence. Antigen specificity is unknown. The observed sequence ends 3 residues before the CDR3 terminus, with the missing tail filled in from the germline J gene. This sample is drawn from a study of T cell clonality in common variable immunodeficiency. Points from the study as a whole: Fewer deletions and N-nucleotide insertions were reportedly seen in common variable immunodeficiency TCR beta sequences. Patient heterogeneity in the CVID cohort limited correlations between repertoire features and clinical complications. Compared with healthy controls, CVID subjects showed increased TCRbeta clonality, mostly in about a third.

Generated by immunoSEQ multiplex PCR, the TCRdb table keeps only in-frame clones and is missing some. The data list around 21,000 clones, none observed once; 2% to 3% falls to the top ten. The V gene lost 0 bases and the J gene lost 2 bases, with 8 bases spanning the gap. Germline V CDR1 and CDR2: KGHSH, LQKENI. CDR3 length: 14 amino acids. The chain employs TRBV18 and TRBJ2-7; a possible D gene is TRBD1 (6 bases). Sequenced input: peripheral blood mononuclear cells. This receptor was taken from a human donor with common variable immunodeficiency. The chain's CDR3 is CASSPPDSPYEQYF. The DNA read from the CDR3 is TGTGCCAGCTCACCACCGGACAGCCCCTACGAG.